Each of the 15 T cell receptor beta chains below was sequenced from the same sample in a study of T cell responses to AZD1222 COVID-19 vaccine (dated by TCRdb to the early 2020s). The sample's time point label, decoded: about 28 days (+/-7) after the second vaccine dose. Receptors were amplified or captured by the immunoSEQ multiplex PCR assay. In TCRdb, the immuneACCESS table is reduced to in-frame sequences with V and J assigned. These tables do not hold every clone; where another copy was compared, an unresolved V gene accounts for under half, and the others remain unexplained. The sample has 77,000 or so clones on record, 80% to 90% of them singletons. Together, the top ten hold 18% of the sample. The sample was peripheral blood, taken 28 days after the second AZD1222 dose. The receptors originated from an adult who received the AZD1222 COVID-19 vaccine.

The chain has TRBV5-4 and TRBJ2-7; perhaps D is TRBD1 or TRBD2 (6 bases each). The CDR3 is 14 amino acids. Looked up from germline, CDR1 is SGHNT and CDR2 is YYREEE (reference sequence). The V end lost 4 bases, the J end lost 2 bases, and 13 bases lay between the germline ends. The CDR3: CASSLRGPAYEQYF. CDR3 coding DNA: TGTGCCAGCAGCCTTCGGGGGCCTGCCTACGAGCAGTACTTC.

This clone was seen once. The V and J genes are TRBV4-2 and TRBJ1-1; D gene ambiguous. In germline, CDR1 is LGHNA, CDR2 YNFKEQ. V lost 0 bases and J lost 5, with 7 bases in between. The length of the CDR3 is 13 residues. CDR3 region: CASSQEDGTEAFF. CDR3 in DNA: TGTGCCAGCAGCCAAGAGGACGGAACTGAAGCTTTCTTT.

V and J are TRBV11-3 and TRBJ1-1; D gene ambiguous. Germline V lookup: CDR1 SGHNT, CDR2 YENEEA. The CDR3 is made up of 14 amino acids. Trimming took 0 bases from V and 1 from J, leaving 6 bases between them. CDR3 sequence: CASSLEGSNTEAFF. CDR3 bases: TGTGCCAGCAGCTTAGAGGGATCGAACACTGAAGCTTTCTTT. Supplemented by reference TRBV11-3 and TRBJ1-1, the full variable domain reads EAGVVQSPRYKIIEKKQPVAFWCNPISGHNTLYWYLQNLGQGPELLIRYENEEAVDDSQLPKDRFSAERLKGVDSTLKIQPAELGDSAVYLCASSLEGSNTEAFFGQGTRLTVV.

This chain links TRBV5-1 with TRBJ2-7, with D perhaps matching TRBD2 (5 bases). The CDR3 runs to 14 residues. Trimming left V 2 bases short and J 7 bases short, with 16 bases between. Germline-derived CDR1 and CDR2 are SGHRS and YFSETQ. CDR3 sequence (DNA): TGCGCCAGCAGCTTCGATGGCCGTGGCGGGGAGCAGTACTTC. This codes for CASSFDGRGGEQYF.

This sequence joins TRBV6-5 and TRBJ2-1; D is unclear. Germline values: CDR1 MNHEY, CDR2 SVGAGI. CDR3 length equals 11 residues. Trimming removed 2 bases from V and 5 bases from J, with 1 base in between. This chain's CDR3 is CASSYHNEQFF. The CDR3 DNA is TGTGCCAGCAGTTACCACAATGAGCAGTTCTTC.

This rearrangement joins TRBV20-1 to TRBJ2-7, with TRBD2 identical over 9 bases. Germline V gives CDR1 DFQATT, CDR2 SNEGSKA (reference sequence). J gave up 6 bases and V 3 bases, and 12 bases lay outside the gene matches. The length of the CDR3 is 15 residues. CDR3: CSASTRGGLPIEQYF. As DNA, the CDR3 is TGCAGTGCTAGTACGCGGGGGGGCCTTCCAATCGAGCAGTACTTC.

The J gene is TRBJ1-6, the V gene TRBV5-6; D is unclear. Trimming cost V 0 bases and J 7 bases, with 14 bases left between them. The CDR3 totals 16 residues. Germline lookup yields CDR1 SGHDT and CDR2 YYEEEE. CDR3 bases: TGTGCCAGCAGCTTGGTTGGGCTTGGGAAAAATTCACCCCTCCACTTT. Translated, it gives CASSLVGLGKNSPLHF.

This rearrangement joins TRBV19 to TRBJ1-2, with D perhaps matching TRBD1 (6 bases). Germline V gene sequence: CDR1 LNHDA, CDR2 SQIVND (reference sequence). This CDR3 contains 12 residues. The V and J ends lost 7 bases and 4 bases respectively, with 10 bases between them. The CDR3 here is CASNSRGYGYTF. The CDR3 DNA sequence: TGTGCCAGTAATTCCAGGGGCTATGGCTACACCTTC.

This chain uses TRBV18 with TRBJ2-7, with a possible D match to TRBD2 (6 bases). Deletions cut 3 bases from V and 0 bases from J, with 9 bases between. CDR3 length: 14 amino acids. Germline V gene sequence: CDR1 KGHSH, CDR2 LQKENI. The CDR3 region is CASSPRGSSYEQYF. Here the CDR3 DNA reads TGTGCCAGCTCACCCCGGGGGAGCTCCTACGAGCAGTACTTC.

The chain carries TRBV20-1 and TRBJ2-1; D is unresolved. The ends were cut back, 7 bases at V and 1 base at J, with 5 bases in the middle. Germline V CDR1 and CDR2: DFQATT, SNEGSKA (reference sequence). The CDR3 consists of 11 residues. For the CDR3, the DNA is TGCAGTGGTTTATCCTACAATGAGCAGTTCTTC. Translated: CSGLSYNEQFF.

V and J are TRBV29-1 and TRBJ1-2; D is ambiguous. The CDR3 contains 15 residues. CDR1 is SQVTM and CDR2 is ANQGSEA in the germline V gene. V was shortened by 3 bases and J by 4 bases, with 18 bases between the two germline ends. The CDR3 nucleotides read TGCAGCGTTGACCTTGGGGTAGGGCGTGCCTATGGCTACACCTTC. Residues: CSVDLGVGRAYGYTF. The entire variable domain, with the rest obtained from reference TRBV29-1 and TRBJ1-2, is as follows: SAVISQKPSRDICQRGTSLTIQCQVDSQVTMMFWYRQQPGQSLTLIATANQGSEATYESGFVIDKFPISRPNLTFSTLTVSNMSPEDSSIYLCSVDLGVGRAYGYTFGSGTRLTVV.

The V and J genes are TRBV3-1 (or the pseudogene TRBV3-2) and TRBJ1-1; 12 bases line up with TRBD1. The length of the CDR3 is 16 residues. Trimming took 2 bases from V and 8 from J; bases not matched to a gene: 9. In germline, CDR1 is LGHDT, CDR2 YNNKEL (reference sequence). CDR3 in DNA: TGTGCCAGCAGCCAAAGCCCGGGACAGGGGGCTCCGGAAGCTTTCTTT. Translating it yields CASSQSPGQGAPEAFF.

This chain connects TRBV5-4 to TRBJ2-3; 11 nucleotides align to TRBD2. The germline V gene encodes CDR1 SGHNT and CDR2 YYREEE (reference sequence). J gave up 2 bases and V 0 bases, and 2 bases lay outside the gene matches. This CDR3 region has 16 residues. The chain's CDR3 is CASSLGLAGSTDTQYF. The CDR3 DNA is TGTGCCAGCAGCTTGGGACTAGCGGGGTCCACAGATACGCAGTATTTT.

This clone was observed once. The chain recombines TRBV7-9 with TRBJ1-4; 7 nucleotides agree with TRBD1. Germline CDR1 is SEHNR and CDR2 is FQNEAQ (reference sequence). The V gene end was trimmed by 5 bases and the J gene end by 9 bases; junction bases not matched to a gene: 9. CDR3 length: 14 residues. CDR3: CASSRGREGKKLFF. The CDR3 coding sequence is TGTGCCAGCAGCAGGGGGCGGGAGGGGAAAAAACTGTTTTTT.

The chain recombines TRBV11-3 with TRBJ2-5; no firm D call. The V gene lost 0 bases and the J gene lost 3 bases, with 5 bases spanning the gap. CDR1 and CDR2 (germline): SGHNT, YENEEA. CDR3 size: 13 residues. The CDR3: CASSLDLKETQYF. The DNA of the CDR3 is TGTGCCAGCAGCTTAGATCTGAAAGAGACCCAGTACTTC.